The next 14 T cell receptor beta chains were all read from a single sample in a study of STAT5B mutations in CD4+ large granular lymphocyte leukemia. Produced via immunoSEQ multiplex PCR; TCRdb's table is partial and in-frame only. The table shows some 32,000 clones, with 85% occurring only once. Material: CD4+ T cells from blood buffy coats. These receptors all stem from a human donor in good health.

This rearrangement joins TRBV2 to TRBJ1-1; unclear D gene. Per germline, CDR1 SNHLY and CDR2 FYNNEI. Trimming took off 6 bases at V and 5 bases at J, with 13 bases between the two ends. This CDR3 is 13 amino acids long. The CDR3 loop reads CASSQSSGTEAFF. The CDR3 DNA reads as TGTGCCAGCAGCCAAAGTAGTGGGACTGAAGCTTTCTTT. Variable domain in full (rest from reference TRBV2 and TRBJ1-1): EPEVTQTPSHQVTQMGQEVILRCVPISNHLYFYWYRQILGQKVEFLVSFYNNEISEKSEIFDDQFSVERPDGSNFTLKIRSTKLEDSAMYFCASSQSSGTEAFFGQGTRLTVV.

Written as DNA, the CDR3 is TGTGCCTGGAGCCCCCGGGACGGAGCAAATGAAAAACTGTTTTTT. It is translated as CAWSPRDGANEKLFF. The chain links TRBV30 to TRBJ1-4, with TRBD1 as a possible D gene (5 bases). Germline CDR1 is GTSNPN and CDR2 is SVGIG (reference sequence). The CDR3 is 15 residues long. V was trimmed by 3 bases and J by 5 bases, leaving 16 bases between them.

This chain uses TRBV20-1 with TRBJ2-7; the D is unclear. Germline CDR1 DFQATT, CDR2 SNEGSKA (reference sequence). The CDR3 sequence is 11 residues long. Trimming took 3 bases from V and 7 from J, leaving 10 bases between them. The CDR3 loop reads CSASGPVEQYF. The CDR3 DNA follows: TGCAGTGCTAGCGGTCCAGTAGAGCAGTACTTC.

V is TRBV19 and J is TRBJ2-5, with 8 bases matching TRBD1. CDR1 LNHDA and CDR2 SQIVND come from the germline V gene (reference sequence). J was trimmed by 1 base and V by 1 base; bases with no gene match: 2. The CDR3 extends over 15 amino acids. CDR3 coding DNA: TGTGCCAGTAGTATAGGAGGGACAGGCCAAGAGACCCAGTACTTC. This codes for CASSIGGTGQETQYF.

This chain's CDR3 is CASSLSLLWANTEAFF. The CDR3 nucleotides read TGTGCCAGCAGTTTAAGTCTCCTATGGGCGAACACTGAAGCTTTCTTT. The V and J genes are TRBV28 and TRBJ1-1; no definite D call. The CDR3 sequence is 16 residues long. Trimming left V 2 bases short and J 1 base short, with 14 bases between. CDR1 MDHEN and CDR2 SYDVKM come from the germline V gene.

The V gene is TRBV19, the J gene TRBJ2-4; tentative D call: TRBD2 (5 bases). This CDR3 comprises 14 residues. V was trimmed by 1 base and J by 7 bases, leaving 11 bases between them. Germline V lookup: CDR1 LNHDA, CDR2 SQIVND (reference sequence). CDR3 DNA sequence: TGTGCCAGTAGTATAGCGGGGTACGAGAACATTCAGTACTTC. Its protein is CASSIAGYENIQYF. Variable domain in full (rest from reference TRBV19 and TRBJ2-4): DGGITQSPKYLFRKEGQNVTLSCEQNLNHDAMYWYRQDPGQGLRLIYYSQIVNDFQKGDIAEGYSVSREKKESFPLTVTSAQKNPTAFYLCASSIAGYENIQYFGAGTRLSVL.

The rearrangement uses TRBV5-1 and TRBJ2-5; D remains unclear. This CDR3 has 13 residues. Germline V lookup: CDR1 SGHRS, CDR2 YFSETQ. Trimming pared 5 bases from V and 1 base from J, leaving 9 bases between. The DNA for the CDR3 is TGCGCCAGCAGATCATTCTTCCAAGAGACCCAGTACTTC. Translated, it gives CASRSFFQETQYF.

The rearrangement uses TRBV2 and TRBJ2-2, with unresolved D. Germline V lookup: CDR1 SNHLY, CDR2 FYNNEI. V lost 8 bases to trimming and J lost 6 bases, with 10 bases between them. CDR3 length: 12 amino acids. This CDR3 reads CASRAEAGELFF. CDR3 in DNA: TGTGCCAGCCGGGCTGAAGCCGGGGAGCTGTTTTTT.

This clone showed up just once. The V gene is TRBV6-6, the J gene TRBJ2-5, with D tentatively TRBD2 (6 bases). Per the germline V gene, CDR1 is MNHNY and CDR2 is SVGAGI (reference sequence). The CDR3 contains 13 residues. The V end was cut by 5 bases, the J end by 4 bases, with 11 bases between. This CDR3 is CASSVRGGETQYF. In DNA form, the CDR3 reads TGTGCCAGCAGTGTGAGGGGAGGAGAGACCCAGTACTTC.

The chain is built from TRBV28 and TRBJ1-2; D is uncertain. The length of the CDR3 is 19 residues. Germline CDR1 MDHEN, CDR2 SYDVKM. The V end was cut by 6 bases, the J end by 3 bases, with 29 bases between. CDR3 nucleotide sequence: TGTGCCAGCAGCCCATTGGGTAGGGCCCGTCCATATGGGGACTATGGCTACACCTTC. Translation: CASSPLGRARPYGDYGYTF.

CDR3 coding DNA: TGTGCCAGCAGCGCGGGAACCCAAGAGACCCAGTACTTC. As protein: CASSAGTQETQYF. The gene calls are TRBV7-9 and TRBJ2-5; D is possibly TRBD2 (6 bases). Trimming shortened V by 5 bases and J by 1 base, and 8 bases separated the two germline ends. CDR3 length: 13 amino acids. Germline CDR1 reads SEHNR; CDR2 reads FQNEAQ (reference sequence).

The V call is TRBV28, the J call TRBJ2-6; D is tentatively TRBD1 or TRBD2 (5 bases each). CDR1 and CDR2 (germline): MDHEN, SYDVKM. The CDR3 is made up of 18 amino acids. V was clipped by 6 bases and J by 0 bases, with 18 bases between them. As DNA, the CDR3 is TGTGCCAGCAGACGCCCCCAGGGACCCCCCTCTGGGGCCAACGTCCTGACTTTC. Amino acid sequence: CASRRPQGPPSGANVLTF.

The CDR3 coding sequence is TGTGCCAGCAGCTTAGAAGGGGGGGTACAGGGTAGCACCGGGGAGCTGTTTTTT. It is translated as CASSLEGGVQGSTGELFF. The rearrangement links TRBV7-2 to TRBJ2-2; possibly TRBD2 for D (7 bases). Germline CDR1 is SGHTA and CDR2 is FQGNSA. The CDR3 totals 18 residues. The germline V and J ends were trimmed by 1 base and 4 bases, with 19 bases remaining between them.

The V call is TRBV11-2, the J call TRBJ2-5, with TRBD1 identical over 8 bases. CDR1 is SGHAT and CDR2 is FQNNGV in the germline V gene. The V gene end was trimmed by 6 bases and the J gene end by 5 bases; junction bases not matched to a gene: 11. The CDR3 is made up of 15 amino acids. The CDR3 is CASSYGQGARETQYF. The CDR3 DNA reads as TGTGCCAGCAGTTATGGTCAGGGGGCACGTGAGACCCAGTACTTC. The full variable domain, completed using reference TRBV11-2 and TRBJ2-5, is EAGVAQSPRYKIIEKRQSVAFWCNPISGHATLYWYQQILGQGPKLLIQFQNNGVVDDSQLPKDRFSAERLKGVDSTLKIQPAKLEDSAVYLCASSYGQGARETQYFGPGTRLLVL.